Each of the 22 T cell receptor beta chains below was sequenced from the same sample in a study of blood T cells in healthy people across ages. Alongside a J-beta primer mix, a sample-barcoded 5' primer served in a second PCR lasting about 7 to 12 cycles. TCRdb re-analysed the 5' RACE reads in MiXCR, keeping a single row per CDR3 protein. This repertoire shows over a million distinct CDR3 sequences, 45% found once; its top ten account for approximately 17%. Sequences were obtained from blood. The source of these receptors is a woman in her fifties or sixties in good health.

The sample holds a few counts of this clonotype. The V call is TRBV4-1, the J call TRBJ2-1; D is unresolved. The CDR3 spans 16 residues. In germline, CDR1 is MGHRA, CDR2 YSYEKL. V lost 2 bases, J lost 5 bases, and 16 bases lay in between. CDR3 loop: CASSQHQGLSDNEQFF. The CDR3 DNA sequence: TGCGCCAGCAGCCAACATCAAGGGCTATCGGACAATGAGCAGTTCTTC.

V is TRBV10-3 and J is TRBJ2-1, with 11 nucleotides matching TRBD1. Per the germline V gene, CDR1 is ENHRY and CDR2 is SYGVKD. Trimming cost V 7 bases and J 9 bases; bases outside gene matches: 5. The CDR3 covers 13 residues. CDR3 loop: CAITGQGAGEQFF. CDR3 nucleotides: TGTGCCATCACTGGACAGGGGGCGGGTGAGCAGTTCTTC.

The chain has TRBV12-3 or TRBV12-4 and TRBJ2-1; 10 positions match TRBD1. The CDR3 is made up of 16 amino acids. The ends lost 5 bases at V and 10 bases at J; junction bases unmatched: 14. This CDR3 is CASSTRDRGKSYEQFF. CDR3 nucleotide sequence: TGTGCCAGCAGTACCCGGGACAGGGGTAAAAGTTACGAGCAGTTCTTC.

This clonotype was observed a few times. CDR3 protein: CASSATSVGVLEQYF. The CDR3 DNA follows: TGTGCCAGCAGCGCGACTAGCGTGGGGGTATTGGAGCAGTACTTC. V usage is TRBV9 and J usage is TRBJ2-5, with TRBD2 identical over 8 bases. Germline V gene lookup returns CDR1 SGDLS and CDR2 YYNGEE. The CDR3 has 15 residues. Trimming took 3 bases from V and 11 from J; bases not matched to a gene: 15.

The chain joins TRBV15 to TRBJ2-1; D possibly matches TRBD1 or TRBD2 (5 bases each). The better agreement between TRBJ2-7 and the DNA end casts doubt on the J call. The CDR3 is 17 amino acids. Per the germline V gene, CDR1 is LNHNV and CDR2 is YYDKDF (reference sequence). DNA of the CDR3: TGTGCCACCAGCAGAGGAACCGGGACCTACTCCTACAATGAGCAGTACTTC. Translated: CATSRGTGTYSYNEQYF.

V is TRBV11-2 and J is TRBJ2-1, with D possibly matching TRBD2 (5 bases). The V end lost 2 bases, the J end lost 1 base, and 9 bases lay between the germline ends. Per the germline V gene, CDR1 is SGHAT and CDR2 is FQNNGV. CDR3 length: 15 residues. CDR3 DNA sequence: TGTGCCAGCAGCTTACCTAGCTGGTCCTACAATGAGCAGTTCTTC. Its protein product is CASSLPSWSYNEQFF.

The genes are TRBV29-1 and TRBJ1-2; no firm D call. The CDR3 has 12 amino acids. The germline gives CDR1 SQVTM, CDR2 ANQGSEA. Trimming took off 7 bases at V and 0 bases at J, with 9 bases between the two ends. This CDR3 reads CSAYSPNYGYTF. The DNA of the CDR3 is TGCAGCGCCTACTCCCCTAACTATGGCTACACCTTC.

This chain uses TRBV5-1 with TRBJ1-6; D not certain. Per germline, CDR1 SGHRS and CDR2 YFSETQ. There are 15 residues in the CDR3. Trimming left V 5 bases short and J 8 bases short, with 17 bases between. The CDR3 loop reads CASRVSLVNDSPLHF. The CDR3 region has the DNA TGCGCCAGCAGGGTTTCGCTAGTGAACGATTCACCCCTCCACTTT.

Notes on this clonotype: A read error may account for a junction end that differs from germline. J is TRBJ2-1 and V is TRBV7-2, with TRBD2 matching 12 bases. Germline V lookup: CDR1 SGHTA, CDR2 FQGNSA. CDR3 size: 15 residues. CDR3 DNA: TGTGCCATCAGCTGGACTAGCGGGACCCCAAGTGAGCAGTTCTTC. It is translated as CAISWTSGTPSEQFF.

The gene calls are TRBV6-6 and TRBJ1-1, with TRBD1 as a possible D gene (5 bases). V dropped 9 bases and J dropped 5 bases, with 19 bases sitting between them. This CDR3 has 14 residues. Germline lookup yields CDR1 MNHNY and CDR2 SVGAGI (reference sequence). The CDR3 protein is CASVPPGRVTEAFF. The CDR3 DNA sequence: TGTGCCAGTGTCCCGCCGGGGCGAGTTACTGAAGCTTTCTTT.

This clonotype has a handful of counts. The CDR3 is CSARGATISYEQYF. The CDR3 nucleotides are TGCAGTGCTAGAGGGGCTACTATCTCCTACGAGCAGTACTTC. The genes are TRBV20-1 and TRBJ2-7; D ambiguous. Trimming stripped 1 base from V and 0 bases from J, with 10 bases between. Germline V lookup: CDR1 DFQATT, CDR2 SNEGSKA (reference sequence). The CDR3 runs 14 residues.

The V call is TRBV5-6, the J call TRBJ1-2; D gene unclear. The CDR3 is 15 residues long. The germline V gene has CDR1 SGHDT and CDR2 YYEEEE. V shed 4 bases and J shed 7 bases, with 20 bases lying between them. The CDR3 bases are TGTGCCAGCAGCGACGGACCCCGTGTAGGAAGTGGCTACACCTTC. Its translation is CASSDGPRVGSGYTF.

In this sample, this clonotype turned up a few times. J is TRBJ2-7 and V is TRBV12-3 or TRBV12-4; TRBD2 aligns across 11 bases. The CDR3 covers 16 residues. Trimming removed 3 bases from V and 3 bases from J; junction bases left unmatched: 7. The CDR3 spells CASSFGTSGIFYEQYF. For the CDR3, the DNA is TGTGCCAGCAGTTTCGGGACTAGCGGAATTTTCTACGAGCAGTACTTC.

This clonotype was counted ten times or more. The chain combines TRBV7-2 with TRBJ2-1, with D unresolved. The V gene lost 3 bases and the J gene lost 9 bases, with 9 bases spanning the gap. The CDR3 spans 12 residues. Germline CDR1 is SGHTA and CDR2 is FQGNSA. The CDR3: CASSFALGEQFF. Here the CDR3 DNA reads TGTGCCAGCAGCTTCGCGCTGGGTGAGCAGTTCTTC.

This clonotype was picked up a small number of times. The rearrangement uses TRBV30 and TRBJ2-7; D is tentatively TRBD1 or TRBD2 (5 bases each). Germline V CDR1 and CDR2: GTSNPN, SVGIG (reference sequence). V shed 3 bases and J shed 3 bases, with 12 bases lying between them. CDR3 size: 13 residues. This CDR3 reads CAWSRAAGYEQYF. The CDR3, as DNA: TGTGCCTGGAGCAGGGCGGCGGGCTACGAGCAGTACTTC.

Note on this clonotype: Compared with germline, one end of the junction differs, possibly owing to a read error. The rearrangement joins TRBV9 to TRBJ2-1; 7 bases align to TRBD2. The tail of the sequence fits TRBJ2-7 better, so the J call may be wrong. The CDR3 extends over 15 amino acids. Germline V lookup: CDR1 SGDLS, CDR2 YYNGEE. In DNA, the CDR3 is TGTGCCAACAGCGTAGAGACTAGCAGTGTGTATGAGCAGTACTTC. Translation: CANSVETSSVYEQYF.

This chain uses TRBV12-3 or TRBV12-4 with TRBJ2-5; 8 nucleotides match TRBD1. This CDR3 has 15 amino acids. Trimming at V came to 3 bases and at J to 5 bases, leaving 8 bases not matched to a gene. The CDR3 region has the DNA TGTGCCAGCAGTTTTTCCAGGGGGCTACGGGAGACCCAGTACTTC. Translating gives CASSFSRGLRETQYF.

The chain carries TRBV5-4 and TRBJ2-1; 12 bases agree with TRBD2. Trimming removed 5 bases from V and 8 bases from J; junction bases left unmatched: 11. The CDR3 spans 16 residues. CDR1 SGHNT and CDR2 YYREEE come from the germline V gene (reference sequence). In DNA form, the CDR3 reads TGTGCCAGCAGGTCCTCTAGCGGGAGGGCCCTCCATGAGCAGTTCTTC. It translates to CASRSSSGRALHEQFF.

This sequence joins TRBV18 and TRBJ2-5; 7 positions match TRBD1. The V gene end was trimmed by 3 bases and the J gene end by 5 bases; junction bases not matched to a gene: 9. Germline V gene sequence: CDR1 KGHSH, CDR2 LQKENI. The CDR3 length is 15 residues. The CDR3, as DNA: TGTGCCAGCTCACCCCGGGACAGCGAGAGGGAGACCCAGTACTTC. Residues: CASSPRDSERETQYF.

The gene calls are TRBV10-3 and TRBJ1-2, with D possibly TRBD1 on 6 matching bases. Trimming cost V 3 bases and J 8 bases, with 13 bases left between them. The CDR3 loop spans 13 amino acids. Germline lookup yields CDR1 ENHRY and CDR2 SYGVKD. The CDR3 bases are TGTGCCATCAGTGAACAAGGGGGAGGAGGCTACACCTTC. Amino acids: CAISEQGGGGYTF.

This clonotype came up a few times. The gene calls are TRBV7-6 and TRBJ2-1; D remains ambiguous. CDR1 and CDR2 (germline): SGHVS, FNYEAQ. This CDR3 has 13 amino acids. V lost 3 bases and J lost 8, with 11 bases in between. The CDR3: CASSFPGLDEQFF. The CDR3 nucleotides read TGTGCCAGCAGCTTTCCCGGATTGGATGAGCAGTTCTTC. The full variable domain, completed using reference TRBV7-6 and TRBJ2-1, is GAGVSQSPRYKVTKRGQDVALRCDPISGHVSLYWYRQALGQGPEFLTYFNYEAQQDKSGLPNDRFSAERPEGSISTLTIQRTEQRDSAMYRCASSFPGLDEQFFGPGTRLTVL.

The chain joins TRBV20-1 to TRBJ2-7; the D call may be TRBD1 or TRBD2 (5 bases each). Germline V gene lookup returns CDR1 DFQATT and CDR2 SNEGSKA (reference sequence). The CDR3 runs to 13 residues. V dropped 6 bases and J dropped 7 bases, with 19 bases sitting between them. Written as DNA, the CDR3 is TGCAGTGCCACGGGACGGCGCCTCTTGGAGCAGTACTTC. It is translated as CSATGRRLLEQYF.